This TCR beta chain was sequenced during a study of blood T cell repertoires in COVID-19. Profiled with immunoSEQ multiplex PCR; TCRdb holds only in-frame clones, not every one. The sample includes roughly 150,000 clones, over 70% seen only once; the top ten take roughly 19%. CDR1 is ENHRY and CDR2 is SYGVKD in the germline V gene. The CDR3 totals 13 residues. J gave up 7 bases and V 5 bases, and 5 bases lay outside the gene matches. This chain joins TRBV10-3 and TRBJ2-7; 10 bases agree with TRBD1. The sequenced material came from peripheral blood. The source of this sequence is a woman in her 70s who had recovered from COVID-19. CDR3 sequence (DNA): TGTGCCATCAGTAGACAGGGGGCGGGGGAGCAGTACTTC. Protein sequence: CAISRQGAGEQYF.